One sample yielded the 26 T cell receptor beta chains listed below, sequenced in a study of OX40 agonist ivuxolimab in advanced cancers. Libraries came from the immunoSEQ multiplex PCR assay. TCRdb carries this immuneACCESS record with in-frame sequences only. Its versions omit some clonotypes, under half of them owing to an unresolved V gene in the studies checked, with the rest unexplained. The sample table lists roughly 68,000 clones, approximately 90% of them with a count of one. The leading ten clones occupy 13% to 15% of the sample. The sequences come from CD4+ or CD8+ T cells sorted from blood, collected in a trial of the OX40 agonist ivuxolimab. These receptors were collected from an adult with an advanced solid tumor such as melanoma, head and neck, liver or kidney cancer.

The chain links TRBV13 to TRBJ2-7, with 9 bases matching TRBD2. The CDR3 spans 17 residues. Trimming at V came to 2 bases and at J to 4 bases, leaving 12 bases not matched to a gene. Germline assignment: CDR1 PRHDT and CDR2 FYEKMQ (reference sequence). As DNA, the CDR3 is TGTGCCAGCAGCTTAAGCTCCGTTGGGACTAGCACGTACGAGCAGTACTTC. Protein sequence: CASSLSSVGTSTYEQYF.

As to this clone: An end of the junction differs from the germline gene, which may be a read error. The genes are TRBV27 and TRBJ1-5, with D possibly TRBD1 on 5 matching bases. This CDR3 has 14 amino acids. From germline, CDR1 is MNHEY and CDR2 SMNVEV (reference sequence). The CDR3, as DNA: TGTGCCAGCAGTCTAGGGGCAGACAATCAACCCCAGCATTTT. This translates into CASSLGADNQPQHF.

The chain combines TRBV7-6 with TRBJ2-5; 9 bases match TRBD2. With 1 base clipped from V and 3 bases from J, the junction kept 9 bases outside the gene matches. Germline CDR1 SGHVS, CDR2 FNYEAQ. The CDR3 totals 17 residues. The CDR3 DNA follows: TGTGCCAGCAGCTTAGTGGTCCGACTAGCGGAAAAAGAGACCCAGTACTTC. Amino acids: CASSLVVRLAEKETQYF.

This sequence joins TRBV27 and TRBJ2-6, with D perhaps matching TRBD1 (5 bases). CDR3 length: 15 residues. Deletions cut 3 bases from V and 0 bases from J, with 6 bases between. Per the germline V gene, CDR1 is MNHEY and CDR2 is SMNVEV (reference sequence). The CDR3, as DNA: TGTGCCAGCAGTTTCGGACACTCTGGGGCCAACGTCCTGACTTTC. Protein product: CASSFGHSGANVLTF.

There are a few counts of this clone. This chain links TRBV9 with TRBJ1-4; D is unresolved. With 4 bases removed from V and 0 bases from J, the gap between germline ends came to 10 bases. Germline CDR1 is SGDLS and CDR2 is YYNGEE. This CDR3 region has 15 residues. CDR3 DNA sequence: TGTGCCAGCAGCCCCCCGGGGACAACTAATGAAAAACTGTTTTTT. Amino acids: CASSPPGTTNEKLFF.

The chain carries TRBV11-1 and TRBJ1-1; 10 bases match TRBD1. The CDR3 runs 17 residues. Germline values: CDR1 SGHAT, CDR2 FQDESV (reference sequence). With V trimmed by 5 bases and J by 0 bases, 9 bases remained unmatched. The CDR3 loop reads CASSLRTGGGLNTEAFF. The CDR3 DNA reads TGTGCCAGCAGCCTGAGGACAGGGGGGGGACTGAACACTGAAGCTTTCTTT.

The chain uses TRBV5-8 and TRBJ2-7, with D possibly being TRBD1 or TRBD2 (5 bases each). V was cut by 5 bases and J by 0 bases, with 12 bases left in between. Per the germline V gene, CDR1 is SGHTS and CDR2 is YDEGEE. The CDR3 totals 14 residues. This CDR3 reads CASRYRDGSYEQYF. In DNA form, the CDR3 reads TGTGCCAGCAGGTACCGGGACGGCTCCTACGAGCAGTACTTC.

To note about this clone: The junction differs from germline at one of its ends, possibly a read error. J is TRBJ1-2 and V is TRBV6-1; D is undetermined. The CDR3 length is 11 residues. CDR1 is MNHNS and CDR2 is SASEGT in the germline V gene. The CDR3 DNA reads TGTGCCAGCTTGACGAGGGCAGCAAGCCTCTTC. Translated, it gives CASLTRAASLF.

The chain couples TRBV27 to TRBJ1-5, with D perhaps TRBD1 (5 bases). Trimming took off 3 bases at V and 5 bases at J, with 8 bases between the two ends. Germline V CDR1 and CDR2: MNHEY, SMNVEV (reference sequence). CDR3 length: 13 amino acids. For the CDR3, the DNA is TGTGCCAGCAGTTTGGAAGGGGATCAGCCCCAGCATTTT. Its protein is CASSLEGDQPQHF.

The chain uses TRBV19 and TRBJ2-7; tentatively, D is TRBD1 (5 bases). V shed 6 bases and J shed 3 bases, with 15 bases lying between them. CDR3 length: 14 amino acids. The germline gives CDR1 LNHDA, CDR2 SQIVND (reference sequence). The CDR3: CASSPSQGGYEQYF. As DNA, the CDR3 is TGTGCCAGTAGCCCGAGTCAGGGCGGCTACGAGCAGTACTTC. Variable domain in full (rest from reference TRBV19 and TRBJ2-7): DGGITQSPKYLFRKEGQNVTLSCEQNLNHDAMYWYRQDPGQGLRLIYYSQIVNDFQKGDIAEGYSVSREKKESFPLTVTSAQKNPTAFYLCASSPSQGGYEQYFGPGTRLTVT.

V gene TRBV11-2 combines with J gene TRBJ2-1, with D tentatively TRBD2 (6 bases). V lost 2 bases and J 5 bases, leaving 19 bases between the germline ends. This CDR3 comprises 17 residues. Per germline, CDR1 SGHAT and CDR2 FQNNGV. CDR3 in DNA: TGTGCCAGCAGCTTACTACTAGCCGGAATTTTCGACAATGAGCAGTTCTTC. Its translation is CASSLLLAGIFDNEQFF.

This clone was seen more than once but under ten times. The chain is built from TRBV27 and TRBJ1-5; TRBD1 might be the D (5 bases). The CDR3 runs 14 residues. V was cut by 0 bases and J by 6 bases, with 9 bases left in between. The germline CDR1 and CDR2 sequences are MNHEY and SMNVEV (reference sequence). CDR3 sequence reads: CASSLSGGVQPQHF. The CDR3 DNA reads TGTGCCAGCAGTTTATCGGGAGGGGTTCAGCCCCAGCATTTT.

The gene calls are TRBV2 and TRBJ2-7; 10 bases are a match to TRBD1. Trimming took 3 bases from V and 7 from J; bases not matched to a gene: 9. The CDR3 totals 15 residues. The germline V gene encodes CDR1 SNHLY and CDR2 FYNNEI. The CDR3: CASSDGGTGVEEQYF. The CDR3 DNA is TGTGCCAGCAGTGACGGAGGGACAGGGGTAGAGGAGCAGTACTTC.

This clone has a single count. The chain couples TRBV4-1 to TRBJ2-7, with a weak D call TRBD1 (6 bases). CDR1 is MGHRA, CDR2 YSYEKL, per germline. Trimming pared 0 bases from V and 4 bases from J, leaving 10 bases between. The CDR3 is 14 amino acids. The DNA of the CDR3 is TGCGCCAGCAGCCAAGATGTGGGGGCGTACGAGCAGTACTTC. Protein: CASSQDVGAYEQYF.

V and J are TRBV6-4 and TRBJ2-1; D call uncertain. Germline-derived CDR1 and CDR2 are MRHNA and SNTAGT. The CDR3 loop spans 13 amino acids. The V end was cut by 0 bases, the J end by 6 bases, with 6 bases between. CDR3 loop: CASSDSATNEQFF. For the CDR3, the DNA is TGTGCCAGCAGTGACTCGGCGACCAATGAGCAGTTCTTC.

The rearrangement joins TRBV19 to TRBJ1-5, with D tentatively TRBD1 (6 bases). Trimming cost V 6 bases and J 5 bases, with 17 bases left between them. The CDR3 runs 15 residues. Germline CDR1 LNHDA, CDR2 SQIVND (reference sequence). The CDR3 sequence: CASRRVDRYDQPQHF. DNA of the CDR3: TGTGCCAGTAGAAGAGTCGACAGGTACGATCAGCCCCAGCATTTT.

The V call is TRBV7-9, the J call TRBJ2-3; 12 bases are a match to TRBD2. Germline V gene lookup returns CDR1 SEHNR and CDR2 FQNEAQ (reference sequence). J was trimmed by 4 bases and V by 1 base; bases with no gene match: 3. The CDR3 covers 16 residues. The CDR3 region is CASSLVTSGGPDTQYF. The DNA of the CDR3 is TGTGCCAGCAGCTTAGTTACTAGCGGGGGGCCAGATACGCAGTATTTT. Variable domain in full (rest from reference TRBV7-9 and TRBJ2-3): DTGVSQNPRHKITKRGQNVTFRCDPISEHNRLYWYRQTLGQGPEFLTYFQNEAQLEKSRLLSDRFSAERPKGSFSTLEIQRTEQGDSAMYLCASSLVTSGGPDTQYFGPGTRLTVL.

CDR3 sequence (DNA): TGTGCCAGCAGTTTGAGAGCGGGGAGGGCGGAGACCCAGTACTTC. As protein: CASSLRAGRAETQYF. This sequence joins TRBV27 and TRBJ2-5, with 7 bases lining up with TRBD2. V shed 3 bases, J shed 5 bases, and the junction held 9 bases outside the gene matches. This CDR3 has 15 residues. CDR1 and CDR2 (germline): MNHEY, SMNVEV (reference sequence).

The CDR3 region is CASSPPLAYEQYF. The CDR3 nucleotides read TGTGCCAGCAGCCCCCCCCTAGCCTACGAGCAGTACTTC. The chain employs TRBV7-6 and TRBJ2-7; D gene ambiguous. The length of the CDR3 is 13 residues. V lost 5 bases, J lost 2 bases, and 10 bases lay in between. Germline V gene sequence: CDR1 SGHVS, CDR2 FNYEAQ.

This rearrangement joins TRBV4-1 to TRBJ1-5, with D perhaps matching TRBD1 (5 bases). The V end was cut by 0 bases, the J end by 6 bases, with 9 bases between. The germline V gene encodes CDR1 MGHRA and CDR2 YSYEKL. CDR3 size: 14 residues. The CDR3 nucleotides are TGCGCCAGCAGCCAAGATCGGGGGGGTCAGCCCCAGCATTTT. Its protein is CASSQDRGGQPQHF.

The chain carries TRBV30 and TRBJ2-5; D possibly uses TRBD1 or TRBD2 (5 bases each). Judging by the DNA end, TRBJ2-7 fits better; the J call may be wrong. The CDR3 spans 15 residues. Germline CDR1 is GTSNPN and CDR2 is SVGIG (reference sequence). CDR3 sequence (DNA): TGTGCCTGGAGTGTACGGGGCAGCCCGACCTACGAGCAGTACTTC. Amino acids: CAWSVRGSPTYEQYF.

This clone was detected once. The chain links TRBV2 to TRBJ2-7; TRBD1 agrees at 10 bases. Germline V gene lookup returns CDR1 SNHLY and CDR2 FYNNEI. The V gene end was trimmed by 10 bases and the J gene end by 5 bases; junction bases not matched to a gene: 5. The CDR3 is made up of 12 amino acids. The chain's CDR3 is CATRQGAHEQYF. Written as DNA, the CDR3 is TGTGCCACCCGACAGGGGGCCCACGAGCAGTACTTC.

The chain joins TRBV29-1 to TRBJ1-2, with D perhaps TRBD1 (5 bases). Germline CDR1 and CDR2: SQVTM and ANQGSEA. With 4 bases removed from V and 4 bases from J, the gap between germline ends came to 13 bases. The CDR3 is made up of 13 amino acids. The CDR3 nucleotides read TGCAGCGTTGTGGGGACGGCATCCTATGGCTACACCTTC. It encodes CSVVGTASYGYTF.

The chain links TRBV19 to TRBJ2-7, with D tentatively TRBD1 (6 bases). CDR1 and CDR2 from the germline V gene are LNHDA and SQIVND (reference sequence). The CDR3 loop spans 16 amino acids. Trimming removed 0 bases from V and 0 bases from J, with 12 bases in between. This CDR3 is CASSIDHWTDSYEQYF. The CDR3 DNA sequence: TGTGCCAGTAGTATAGATCATTGGACAGACTCCTACGAGCAGTACTTC.

This rearrangement joins TRBV28 to TRBJ2-7; 11 nucleotides line up with TRBD1. The J call could be wrong; TRBJ2-5 is a better fit for the DNA end. CDR3 size: 14 residues. CDR1 is MDHEN, CDR2 SYDVKM, per germline. The CDR3 sequence is CASRAGTGGETQYF. CDR3 DNA sequence: TGTGCCAGCAGGGCCGGGACAGGGGGAGAGACCCAGTACTTC.

The chain couples TRBV9 to TRBJ1-1; 7 bases map to TRBD1. The CDR3 has 14 residues. V lost 3 bases to trimming and J lost 4 bases; unmatched junction nucleotides: 6. CDR1 and CDR2 (germline): SGDLS, YYNGEE. DNA for the CDR3: TGTGCCAGCAGCGCCGCAGGGGGGGTCACTGAAGCTTTCTTT. Encoded protein: CASSAAGGVTEAFF.